The source of this T cell receptor beta chain is a study of cytomegalovirus exposure and HLA in healthy donors. Background on the study: Among the approximately 400 genotyped donors, approximately 82% were placed in the Caucasian-associated ancestry cluster. Findings of the study overall: Researchers had no immune exposure information except CMV serostatus available. It was shown in a later analysis that HLA-associated TCR beta chains were more clonally expanded than other, equally common chains. Researchers reportedly found TCR beta sequences accurately predicted most subjects' HLA-A and HLA-B alleles.

In the PCR, 60 Vbeta and 13 Jbeta primers were used. Sequencing was performed with immunoSEQ multiplex PCR; in TCRdb, only in-frame clones are kept and a portion is missing. The sample lists over 100,000 clones; less than 80% were seen once. Germline V gene lookup returns CDR1 SGHRS and CDR2 YFSETQ. The V end was cut by 4 bases, the J end by 7 bases, with 20 bases between. The CDR3 has 15 amino acids. In the case of this clone: Its antigen is still unknown.

The specimen was PBMCs. The TCR originated in a woman aged 45 to 65 in good health and CMV-seropositive. The chain recombines TRBV5-1 with TRBJ2-5; D possibly corresponds to TRBD2 (5 bases). The CDR3 protein is CASSESDSPVATQYF. The CDR3 DNA is TGCGCCAGCAGCGAATCGGACTCCCCAGTAGCGACCCAGTACTTC.